This TCR beta chain stems from a study of vaccination effects on CD4 cells after COVID-19. Findings and limits, study-wide: Whether induced by infection or by vaccine, clones showed marked clonal contraction late after vaccination.

Of note for this clone: Antigen unknown.

ViraFEST used viral peptide pools to expand antigen-specific CD4+ T cells before sequencing. Researchers isolated CD4+ T cells once approximately ten days of culture had elapsed. Vaccinated recipients, who were negative for nucleocapsid antibodies, had no history of SARS-CoV-2 infection. IL-2 at about 9.7 IU/ml and peptides at 8.5 to 10 ug/ml were added to cultured PBMC, two million per well. Days 3 and 7 saw half the medium replaced with IL-2 medium. The CDR3 is 16 residues long. The germline CDR1 and CDR2 sequences are KGHDR and SFDVKD. V was cut by 3 bases and J by 0 bases, with 11 bases left in between. Method: immunoSEQ multiplex PCR; TCRdb's copy keeps in-frame clones and lacks some. The sample consists of under 85,000 clones, 74% of them appearing once.

The receptor was derived from a human donor who received a COVID-19 vaccine. This chain connects TRBV24-1 to TRBJ2-1, with a possible D match to TRBD2 (6 bases). The material was CD4+ T cells from PBMCs cultured with HCoV-229E spike peptides, obtained before COVID-19 vaccination. The CDR3 here is CATSDAGGSSYNEQFF. The CDR3, as DNA: TGTGCCACCAGTGATGCAGGAGGGAGCTCCTACAATGAGCAGTTCTTC.